Presented here are 30 T cell receptor beta chains from one specimen sequenced in a study of T cell responses to AZD1222 COVID-19 vaccine. Some clones are missing from TCRdb's copy, which holds only in-frame ones; the method was immunoSEQ multiplex PCR. Of more than 65,000 clones in the sample, approximately 87% were seen once. Specimen: peripheral blood, collected on day 0 of AZD1222 vaccination. The receptors shown here come from an adult in good health.

V and J are TRBV3-1 (or the pseudogene TRBV3-2) and TRBJ2-7, with 12 bases lining up with TRBD2. The junction had 0 bases not matched to a gene; V was cut back by 0 bases and J by 3 bases. This CDR3 has 15 residues. From germline, CDR1 is LGHDT and CDR2 YNNKEL (reference sequence). CDR3 sequence reads: CASSQETSGSYEQYF. DNA for the CDR3: TGTGCCAGCAGCCAAGAGACTAGCGGGAGCTACGAGCAGTACTTC.

V is TRBV10-1 and J is TRBJ1-1, with a weak D call TRBD1 (6 bases). This CDR3 has 14 residues. Trimming pared 5 bases from V and 1 base from J, leaving 11 bases between. Germline CDR1 reads WNHNN; CDR2 reads SYGVQD (reference sequence). This chain's CDR3 is CASSMARGNTEAFF. The CDR3 region has the DNA TGCGCCAGCAGTATGGCCAGGGGGAACACTGAAGCTTTCTTT.

This clone has only one observation. The chain uses TRBV7-2 and TRBJ2-7; 11 bases match TRBD1. The CDR3 runs to 15 residues. The J segment lost 7 bases and the V segment lost 5 bases, leaving 10 bases of the junction unmatched. Germline V gene lookup returns CDR1 SGHTA and CDR2 FQGNSA. This CDR3 is CASSPRTGGRGEQYF. Written as DNA, the CDR3 is TGTGCCAGCAGCCCCCGGACAGGGGGCAGGGGGGAGCAGTACTTC.

The gene calls are TRBV7-8 and TRBJ2-5, with TRBD1 identical over 9 bases. The CDR3 is made up of 16 amino acids. Germline values: CDR1 SGHVS, CDR2 FQNEAQ. The V gene end was trimmed by 6 bases and the J gene end by 2 bases; junction bases not matched to a gene: 10. Written as DNA, the CDR3 is TGTGCCAGCAGAGAATTCTGGGACAGGGCGCAAGAGACCCAGTACTTC. Its protein is CASREFWDRAQETQYF.

This clone was found once. V gene TRBV6-5 combines with J gene TRBJ2-3; 8 nucleotides align to TRBD2. The CDR3 has 14 residues. Germline CDR1 and CDR2: MNHEY and SVGAGI. V gave up 6 bases and J gave up 2 bases; unmatched junction bases: 4. CDR3 amino acids: CASRASGFTDTQYF. CDR3 nucleotides: TGTGCCAGCAGGGCTAGCGGGTTCACAGATACGCAGTATTTT.

This chain links TRBV9 with TRBJ1-6; D gene ambiguous. Deletions cut 3 bases from V and 6 bases from J, with 16 bases between. This CDR3 region has 16 residues. Germline V gene data show CDR1 as SGDLS and CDR2 as YYNGEE. The CDR3: CASSGLTTTGNSPLHF. In DNA, the CDR3 is TGTGCCAGCAGCGGCTTGACAACGACCGGTAATTCACCCCTCCACTTT.

This chain uses TRBV19 with TRBJ1-2; no firm D call. CDR3 size: 18 residues. Germline-derived CDR1 and CDR2 are LNHDA and SQIVND (reference sequence). V was cut by 3 bases and J by 4 bases, with 24 bases left in between. CDR3 sequence (DNA): TGTGCCAGTAGTATTGTGTTCAGAGAACGCGCTATCGGCTATGGCTACACCTTC. Protein product: CASSIVFRERAIGYGYTF.

The V call is TRBV28, the J call TRBJ1-4; TRBD1 might be the D (6 bases). V lost 6 bases, J lost 8 bases, and 13 bases lay in between. Germline CDR1 reads MDHEN; CDR2 reads SYDVKM. The CDR3 is 13 residues long. The CDR3: CASRQGIEEKLFF. The CDR3 nucleotides are TGTGCCAGCAGGCAGGGGATTGAAGAAAAACTGTTTTTT. Drawing the rest from reference TRBV28 and TRBJ1-4, the complete variable domain is DVKVTQSSRYLVKRTGEKVFLECVQDMDHENMFWYRQDPGLGLRLIYFSYDVKMKEKGDIPEGYSVSREKKERFSLILESASTNQTSMYLCASRQGIEEKLFFGSGTQLSVL.

This chain joins TRBV4-3 and TRBJ1-4; D is undetermined. This CDR3 has 13 residues. Germline V CDR1 and CDR2: LGHNA, YSLEER. Trimming stripped 3 bases from V and 8 bases from J, with 10 bases between. Here the CDR3 reads CASSQNNPEKLFF. The CDR3 bases are TGCGCCAGCAGCCAGAATAACCCAGAAAAACTGTTTTTT.

This clone showed up just a few times. The chain combines TRBV6-4 with TRBJ2-3, with 8 bases lining up with TRBD2. The CDR3 sequence is 14 residues long. Trimming at V came to 3 bases and at J to 1 base, leaving 0 bases not matched to a gene. Germline lookup yields CDR1 MRHNA and CDR2 SNTAGT. As DNA, the CDR3 is TGTGCCAGCAGTGAGCGGGGGGGCACAGATACGCAGTATTTT. Translated: CASSERGGTDTQYF.

V is TRBV7-2 and J is TRBJ1-5; D not resolved. Trimming took off 1 base at V and 3 bases at J, with 10 bases between the two ends. The CDR3 consists of 15 residues. CDR1 and CDR2 (germline): SGHTA, FQGNSA. CDR3: CASSLDYGHNQPQHF. DNA of the CDR3: TGTGCCAGCAGCTTAGATTACGGGCACAATCAGCCCCAGCATTTT.

The genes are TRBV3-1 (or the pseudogene TRBV3-2) and TRBJ2-1; TRBD2 matches at 11 bases. From germline, CDR1 is LGHDT and CDR2 YNNKEL (reference sequence). V trimming: 4 bases; J trimming: 3 bases; junction bases outside the gene matches: 5. There are 16 residues in the CDR3. The CDR3 sequence: CASSPPGLAGYNEQFF. The CDR3 nucleotides are TGTGCCAGCAGCCCCCCCGGACTAGCGGGCTACAATGAGCAGTTCTTC.

This chain links TRBV6-5 with TRBJ1-6; perhaps TRBD1 as D (6 bases). The V and J ends lost 2 bases and 5 bases respectively, with 10 bases between them. The germline gives CDR1 MNHEY, CDR2 SVGAGI. The CDR3 length is 15 residues. The CDR3 nucleotides read TGTGCCAGCAGTTACGTGCAGGGGAATAATTCACCCCTCCACTTT. Translated: CASSYVQGNNSPLHF.

This chain connects TRBV11-3 to TRBJ2-7; D is unclear. The germline V and J ends were trimmed by 5 bases and 5 bases, with 10 bases remaining between them. This CDR3 contains 12 residues. CDR1 and CDR2 from the germline V gene are SGHNT and YENEEA. In DNA, the CDR3 is TGTGCCAGCAGCCAGGACCGACACGAGCAGTACTTC. Its protein product is CASSQDRHEQYF.

J is TRBJ2-7 and V is TRBV27; 7 bases align to TRBD2. The ends lost 3 bases at V and 3 bases at J; junction bases unmatched: 5. There are 14 residues in the CDR3. CDR1 and CDR2 from the germline V gene are MNHEY and SMNVEV (reference sequence). The CDR3 here is CASSFGGGNYEQYF. CDR3 DNA: TGTGCCAGCAGTTTCGGGGGAGGGAACTACGAGCAGTACTTC.

The rearrangement joins TRBV5-1 to TRBJ1-2; D possibly corresponds to TRBD1 (6 bases). The germline gives CDR1 SGHRS, CDR2 YFSETQ. V was shortened by 4 bases and J by 0 bases, with 13 bases between the two germline ends. There are 15 residues in the CDR3. Here the CDR3 reads CASSLGGASNYGYTF. In nucleotides, the CDR3 is TGCGCCAGCAGCCTTGGGGGGGCGTCTAACTATGGCTACACCTTC.

The chain couples TRBV7-2 to TRBJ1-5, with no clear D. The CDR3 consists of 13 residues. The germline V gene encodes CDR1 SGHTA and CDR2 FQGNSA. Trimming shortened V by 2 bases and J by 3 bases, and 5 bases separated the two germline ends. The DNA of the CDR3 is TGTGCCAGCAGCTTACAGTTCAATCAGCCCCAGCATTTT. Its translation: CASSLQFNQPQHF. Full variable domain (remainder filled in from reference TRBV7-2 and TRBJ1-5): GAGVSQSPSNKVTEKGKDVELRCDPISGHTALYWYRQSLGQGLEFLIYFQGNSAPDKSGLPSDRFSAERTGGSVSTLTIQRTQQEDSAVYLCASSLQFNQPQHFGDGTRLSIL.

J is TRBJ1-1 and V is TRBV18, with D possibly matching TRBD1 (5 bases). CDR1 KGHSH and CDR2 LQKENI come from the germline V gene. Trimming shortened V by 4 bases and J by 0 bases, and 12 bases separated the two germline ends. The CDR3 has 15 residues. The CDR3 sequence is CASSLAGTVNTEAFF. CDR3 coding DNA: TGTGCCAGCTCACTTGCGGGGACGGTGAACACTGAAGCTTTCTTT.

A remark on this clone: Other nucleotide sequences from this sample produce the same CDR3. The chain links TRBV29-1 to TRBJ1-1; no reliable D call. This CDR3 has 11 amino acids. V was shortened by 3 bases and J by 5 bases, with 7 bases between the two germline ends. Per the germline V gene, CDR1 is SQVTM and CDR2 is ANQGSEA. The CDR3 spells CSVEGGTEAFF. CDR3 bases: TGCAGCGTTGAGGGAGGGACTGAAGCTTTCTTT.

V and J are TRBV13 and TRBJ1-1; D remains ambiguous. Between the trimmed V and J ends, which lost 0 bases and 0 bases, there was a span of 5 bases. Germline CDR1 PRHDT, CDR2 FYEKMQ (reference sequence). This CDR3 spans 14 amino acids. CDR3 bases: TGTGCCAGCAGCTTAGGTGACATGAACACTGAAGCTTTCTTT. Translation gives CASSLGDMNTEAFF.

The V gene is TRBV6-5, the J gene TRBJ1-6; D gene uncertain. V was trimmed by 7 bases and J by 3 bases, leaving 10 bases between them. In germline, CDR1 is MNHEY, CDR2 SVGAGI. The CDR3 is 14 amino acids. The CDR3 nucleotides read TGTGCCAGCACGGGCCCCTTCTATAATTCACCCCTCCACTTT. This translates into CASTGPFYNSPLHF.

This clone was observed once. The CDR3 spells CASGLTGAAYGYTF. The DNA for the CDR3 is TGTGCTAGTGGTCTCACAGGGGCAGCCTATGGCTACACCTTC. The J gene is TRBJ1-2, the V gene TRBV12-5, with 7 bases aligning to TRBD1. V shed 5 bases, J shed 4 bases, and the junction held 7 bases outside the gene matches. CDR1 is LGHNT and CDR2 is FRNRAP in the germline V gene. The CDR3 is made up of 14 amino acids.

V gene TRBV9 combines with J gene TRBJ1-6, with 8 bases matching TRBD1. Germline values: CDR1 SGDLS, CDR2 YYNGEE. V shed 4 bases and J 2 bases; nucleotides not matched to a gene: 5. The CDR3 has 16 amino acids. The CDR3 loop is CASSTGQGPYNSPLHF. The CDR3 DNA follows: TGTGCCAGCAGCACCGGACAGGGCCCCTATAATTCACCCCTCCACTTT. Full variable domain (outside the CDR3, taken from reference TRBV9 and TRBJ1-6): DSGVTQTPKHLITATGQRVTLRCSPRSGDLSVYWYQQSLDQGLQFLIQYYNGEERAKGNILERFSAQQFPDLHSELNLSSLELGDSALYFCASSTGQGPYNSPLHFGNGTRLTVT.

The chain couples TRBV5-4 to TRBJ1-2; the D gene is possibly TRBD1 (5 bases). V lost 1 base and J lost 1, with 14 bases in between. CDR1 SGHNT and CDR2 YYREEE come from the germline V gene (reference sequence). The length of the CDR3 is 16 residues. The CDR3 nucleotides read TGTGCCAGCAGCTTGCAAATGGGGGGGGATAACTATGGCTACACCTTC. Its translation: CASSLQMGGDNYGYTF.

The chain is built from TRBV28 and TRBJ1-4, with D perhaps TRBD1 (6 bases). Trimming took 3 bases from V and 7 from J, leaving 9 bases between them. Germline assignment: CDR1 MDHEN and CDR2 SYDVKM. This CDR3 is 13 amino acids long. CDR3 bases: TGTGCCAGCAGTTTTCCAGGGGCTGAAAAACTGTTTTTT. This translates into CASSFPGAEKLFF.

The chain couples TRBV19 to TRBJ1-1; no clear D. Between the trimmed V and J ends, which lost 5 bases and 0 bases, there was a span of 7 bases. The CDR3 is 13 residues long. The germline V gene encodes CDR1 LNHDA and CDR2 SQIVND (reference sequence). CDR3 sequence reads: CASSYTVNTEAFF. The CDR3 nucleotides read TGTGCCAGTAGTTATACAGTGAACACTGAAGCTTTCTTT.

This clone was detected only a few times. The gene calls are TRBV29-1 and TRBJ2-3, with TRBD1 identical over 8 bases. CDR1 is SQVTM and CDR2 is ANQGSEA in the germline V gene. The V segment lost 7 bases and the J segment 2 bases; nucleotides outside the gene matches: 5. The CDR3 has 13 amino acids. CDR3 protein: CSGTGSNTDTQYF. The CDR3 nucleotides are TGCAGCGGGACAGGGTCCAACACAGATACGCAGTATTTT.

The chain uses TRBV25-1 and TRBJ2-1; 11 bases match TRBD2. Germline CDR1 and CDR2: MGHDK and SYGVNS. The length of the CDR3 is 16 residues. V shed 0 bases, J shed 6 bases, and the junction held 4 bases outside the gene matches. Written as DNA, the CDR3 is TGTGCCAGCAGTGAATATAAACTAGCGGGGGCCAATGAGCAGTTCTTC. It yields the protein CASSEYKLAGANEQFF.

The V gene is TRBV6-5, the J gene TRBJ1-6; D gene uncertain. The V and J ends lost 6 bases and 9 bases respectively, with 15 bases between them. There are 14 residues in the CDR3. Germline CDR1 reads MNHEY; CDR2 reads SVGAGI. The CDR3 nucleotides read TGTGCCAGCAGGCCGGCCAACTCGGGTTCACCCCTCCACTTT. It specifies CASRPANSGSPLHF.

The rearrangement joins TRBV9 to TRBJ1-6; D uncertain. Germline lookup yields CDR1 SGDLS and CDR2 YYNGEE. Trimming took off 0 bases at V and 5 bases at J, with 6 bases between the two ends. CDR3 length equals 14 residues. The CDR3, as DNA: TGTGCCAGCAGCGTAGGACGGGATAATTCACCCCTCCACTTT. Residues: CASSVGRDNSPLHF.